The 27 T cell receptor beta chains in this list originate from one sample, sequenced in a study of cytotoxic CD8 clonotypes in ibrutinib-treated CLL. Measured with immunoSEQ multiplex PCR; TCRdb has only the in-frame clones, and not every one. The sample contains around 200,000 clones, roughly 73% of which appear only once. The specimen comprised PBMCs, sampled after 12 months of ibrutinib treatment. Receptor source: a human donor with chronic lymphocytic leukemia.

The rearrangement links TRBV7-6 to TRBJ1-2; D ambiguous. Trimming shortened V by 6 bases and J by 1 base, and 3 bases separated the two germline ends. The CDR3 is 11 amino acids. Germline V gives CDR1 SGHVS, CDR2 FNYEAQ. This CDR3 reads CASRRNYGYTF. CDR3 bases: TGTGCCAGCAGACGTAACTATGGCTACACCTTC.

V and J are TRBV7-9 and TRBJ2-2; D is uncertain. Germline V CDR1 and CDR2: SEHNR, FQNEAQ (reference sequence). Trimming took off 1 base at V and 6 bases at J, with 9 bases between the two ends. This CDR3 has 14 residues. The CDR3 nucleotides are TGTGCCAGCAGCTTAGAGTATTCCGCCGGGGAGCTGTTTTTT. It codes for CASSLEYSAGELFF.

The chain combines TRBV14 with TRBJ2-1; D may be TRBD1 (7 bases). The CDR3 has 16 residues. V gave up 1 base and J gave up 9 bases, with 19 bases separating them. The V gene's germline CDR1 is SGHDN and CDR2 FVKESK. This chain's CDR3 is CASSQGAGTVRGEQFF. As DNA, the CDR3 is TGTGCCAGCAGCCAAGGGGCGGGGACAGTAAGAGGTGAGCAGTTCTTC.

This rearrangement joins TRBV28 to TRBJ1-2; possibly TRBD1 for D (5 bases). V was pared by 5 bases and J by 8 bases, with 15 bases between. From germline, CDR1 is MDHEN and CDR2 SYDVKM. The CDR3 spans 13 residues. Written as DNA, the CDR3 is TGTGCCAGCAGTCGGGAGGGCGGGGGAGGCTACACCTTC. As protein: CASSREGGGGYTF.

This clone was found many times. The CDR3 loop is CASSLYERESPLHF. CDR3 DNA sequence: TGTGCCAGCAGCTTGTACGAGCGTGAATCACCCCTCCACTTT. The V call is TRBV11-1, the J call TRBJ1-6; D is ambiguous. The CDR3 covers 14 residues. V was trimmed by 3 bases and J by 10 bases, leaving 13 bases between them. CDR1 is SGHAT and CDR2 is FQDESV in the germline V gene (reference sequence).

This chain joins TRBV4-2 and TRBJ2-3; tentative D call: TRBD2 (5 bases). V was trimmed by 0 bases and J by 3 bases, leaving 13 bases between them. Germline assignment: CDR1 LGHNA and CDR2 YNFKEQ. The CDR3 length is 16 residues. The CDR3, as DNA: TGTGCCAGCAGCCAAGATAAGGTGCAGCGGACAGATACGCAGTATTTT. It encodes CASSQDKVQRTDTQYF.

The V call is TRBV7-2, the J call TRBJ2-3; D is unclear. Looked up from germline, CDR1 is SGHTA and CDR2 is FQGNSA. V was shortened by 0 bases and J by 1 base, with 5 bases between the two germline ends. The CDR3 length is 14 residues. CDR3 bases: TGTGCCAGCAGCTTAGCTGTCGGCACAGATACGCAGTATTTT. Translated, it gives CASSLAVGTDTQYF.

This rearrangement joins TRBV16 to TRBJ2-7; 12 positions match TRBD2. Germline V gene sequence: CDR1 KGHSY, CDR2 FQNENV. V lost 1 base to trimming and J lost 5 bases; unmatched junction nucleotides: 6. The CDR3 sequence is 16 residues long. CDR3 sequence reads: CASSQFQTSGRNEQYF. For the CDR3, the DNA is TGTGCCAGCAGCCAATTTCAGACTAGCGGGAGAAACGAGCAGTACTTC.

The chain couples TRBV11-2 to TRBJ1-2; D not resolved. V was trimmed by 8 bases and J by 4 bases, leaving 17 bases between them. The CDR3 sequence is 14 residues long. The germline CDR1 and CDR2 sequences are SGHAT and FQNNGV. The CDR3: CASRPWRFPYGYTF. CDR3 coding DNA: TGTGCCAGCCGCCCGTGGCGATTTCCCTATGGCTACACCTTC.

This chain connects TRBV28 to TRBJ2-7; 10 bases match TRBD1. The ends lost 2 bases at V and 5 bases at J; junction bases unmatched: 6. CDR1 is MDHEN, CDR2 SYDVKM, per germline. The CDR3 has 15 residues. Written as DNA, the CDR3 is TGTGCCAGCAGTTTACCCGACAGGGGGCGGGACGAGCAGTACTTC. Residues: CASSLPDRGRDEQYF.

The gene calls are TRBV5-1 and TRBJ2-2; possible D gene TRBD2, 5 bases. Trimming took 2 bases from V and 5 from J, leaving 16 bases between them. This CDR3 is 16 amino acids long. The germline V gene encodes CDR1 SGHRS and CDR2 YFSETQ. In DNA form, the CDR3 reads TGCGCCAGCAGCTTCATGGGAGCGGAAAGGACCGGGGAGCTGTTTTTT. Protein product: CASSFMGAERTGELFF.

The CDR3 protein is CATTATDTQYF. The CDR3 DNA sequence: TGTGCCACCACAGCTACAGATACGCAGTATTTT. The V and J genes are TRBV10-3 and TRBJ2-3, with D unclear. Trimming shortened V by 10 bases and J by 3 bases, and 8 bases separated the two germline ends. The CDR3 consists of 11 residues. The germline V gene has CDR1 ENHRY and CDR2 SYGVKD.

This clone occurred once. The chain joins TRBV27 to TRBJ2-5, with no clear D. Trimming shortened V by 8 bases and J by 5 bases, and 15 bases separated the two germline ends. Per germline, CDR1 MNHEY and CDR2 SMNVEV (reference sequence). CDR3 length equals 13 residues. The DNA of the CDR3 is TGTGCCAGCGGCCTAGGACCGTGGGAGACCCAGTACTTC. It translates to CASGLGPWETQYF.

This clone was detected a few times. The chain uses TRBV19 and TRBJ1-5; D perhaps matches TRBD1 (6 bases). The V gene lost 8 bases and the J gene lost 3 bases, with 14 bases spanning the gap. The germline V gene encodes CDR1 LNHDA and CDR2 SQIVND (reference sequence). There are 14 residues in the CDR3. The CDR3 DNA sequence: TGTGCCAGTGGGACGGACAGCCACAATCAGCCCCAGCATTTT. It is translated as CASGTDSHNQPQHF.

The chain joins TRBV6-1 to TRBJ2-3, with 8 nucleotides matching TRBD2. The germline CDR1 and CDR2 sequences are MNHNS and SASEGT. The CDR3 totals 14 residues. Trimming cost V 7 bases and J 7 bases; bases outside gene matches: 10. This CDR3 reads CASMFRGGTNTQYF. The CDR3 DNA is TGTGCCAGCATGTTCCGGGGGGGGACGAATACGCAGTATTTT.

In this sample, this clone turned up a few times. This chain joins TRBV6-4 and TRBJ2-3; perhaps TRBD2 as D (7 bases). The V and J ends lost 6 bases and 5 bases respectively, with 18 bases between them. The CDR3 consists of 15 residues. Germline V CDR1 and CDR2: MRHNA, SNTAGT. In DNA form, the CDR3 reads TGTGCCAGCAGCGAACTTGGGGGGGGCGGAGATACGCAGTATTTT. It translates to CASSELGGGGDTQYF.

Here the CDR3 reads CASSYGQGSNTGELFF. The CDR3 coding sequence is TGCGCCAGCAGCTACGGACAGGGTTCGAACACCGGGGAGCTGTTTTTT. The V and J genes are TRBV5-1 and TRBJ2-2; 8 bases fit TRBD1. Germline lookup yields CDR1 SGHRS and CDR2 YFSETQ. Trimming removed 3 bases from V and 0 bases from J; junction bases left unmatched: 4. The CDR3 loop spans 16 amino acids.

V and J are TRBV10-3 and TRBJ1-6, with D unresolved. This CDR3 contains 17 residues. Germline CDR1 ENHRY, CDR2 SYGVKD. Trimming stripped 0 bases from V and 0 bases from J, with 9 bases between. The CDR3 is CAISESGTSSYNSPLHF. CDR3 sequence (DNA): TGTGCCATCAGTGAGTCGGGAACAAGCTCCTATAATTCACCCCTCCACTTT.

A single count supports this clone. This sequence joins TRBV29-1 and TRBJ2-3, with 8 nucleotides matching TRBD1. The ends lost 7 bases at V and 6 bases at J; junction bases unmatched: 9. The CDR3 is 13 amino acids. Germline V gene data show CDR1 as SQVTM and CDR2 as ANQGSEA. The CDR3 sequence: CSGTRDRHDTQYF. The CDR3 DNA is TGCAGCGGGACCCGGGACAGGCACGATACGCAGTATTTT.

The CDR3 coding sequence is TGTGCCAGCAGCTTAGATCATAGGAGGGGATACAATGAGCAGTTCTTC. Amino acid sequence: CASSLDHRRGYNEQFF. The chain is built from TRBV11-2 and TRBJ2-1; a weak D match, TRBD2 (6 bases). CDR3 size: 16 residues. V lost 0 bases, J lost 4 bases, and 13 bases lay in between. Germline V gives CDR1 SGHAT, CDR2 FQNNGV.

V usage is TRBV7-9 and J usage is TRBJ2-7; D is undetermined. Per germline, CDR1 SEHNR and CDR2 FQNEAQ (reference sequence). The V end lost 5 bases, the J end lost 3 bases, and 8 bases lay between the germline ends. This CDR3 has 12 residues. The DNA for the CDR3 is TGTGCCAGCAGCCGAGATGGCTACGAGCAGTACTTC. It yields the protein CASSRDGYEQYF.

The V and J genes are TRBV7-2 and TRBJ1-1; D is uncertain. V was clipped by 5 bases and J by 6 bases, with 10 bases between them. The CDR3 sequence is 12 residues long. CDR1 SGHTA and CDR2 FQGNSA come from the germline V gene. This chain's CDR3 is CASSPTRPEAFF. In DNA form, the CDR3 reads TGTGCCAGCAGCCCAACAAGACCTGAAGCTTTCTTT.

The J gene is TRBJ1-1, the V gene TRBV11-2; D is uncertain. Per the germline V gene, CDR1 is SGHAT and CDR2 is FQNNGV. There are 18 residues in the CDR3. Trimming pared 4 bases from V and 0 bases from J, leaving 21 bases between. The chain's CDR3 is CASSSRRFQRNMNTEAFF. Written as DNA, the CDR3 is TGTGCCAGCAGCTCCCGGAGGTTCCAACGGAACATGAACACTGAAGCTTTCTTT.

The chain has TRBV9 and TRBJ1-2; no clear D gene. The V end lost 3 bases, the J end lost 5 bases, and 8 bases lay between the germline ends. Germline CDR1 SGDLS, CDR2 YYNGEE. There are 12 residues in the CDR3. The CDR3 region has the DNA TGTGCCAGCAGCGCGAAACAGTATGGCTACACCTTC. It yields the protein CASSAKQYGYTF.

CDR3 nucleotide sequence: TGCAGCGCAGGACTAGCGCCCAACAATGAGCAGTTCTTC. It specifies CSAGLAPNNEQFF. The chain combines TRBV29-1 with TRBJ2-1; 9 positions match TRBD2. The CDR3 consists of 13 residues. Germline-derived CDR1 and CDR2 are SQVTM and ANQGSEA. V lost 7 bases, J lost 5 bases, and 6 bases stayed unmatched.

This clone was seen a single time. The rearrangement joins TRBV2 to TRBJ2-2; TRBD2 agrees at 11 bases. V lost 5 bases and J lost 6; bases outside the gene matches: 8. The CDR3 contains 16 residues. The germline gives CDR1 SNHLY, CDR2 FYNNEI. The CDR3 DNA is TGTGCCAGCAGTTATAGCGGGAGGGCCCTCGCCGGGGAGCTGTTTTTT. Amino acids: CASSYSGRALAGELFF.

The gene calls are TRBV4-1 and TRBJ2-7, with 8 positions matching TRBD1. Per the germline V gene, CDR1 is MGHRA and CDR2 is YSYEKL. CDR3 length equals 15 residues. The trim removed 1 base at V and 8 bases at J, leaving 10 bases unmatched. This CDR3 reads CASSQAQGAGVQQYF. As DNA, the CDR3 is TGCGCCAGCAGCCAAGCTCAGGGGGCAGGGGTACAGCAGTACTTC.